This T cell receptor (beta chain) was identified in a study of CD8+ T cells in alopecia areata. The overall study: Treated patients were given oral tofacitinib, which was dosed at 5 to 10 mg twice daily. A 6-month off-drug phase came after tofacitinib, which had lasted 6 to 18 months. General study points: Relative to mice, TCR sharing across patients was less clear, a difference possibly HLA-related. Lesional scalp displayed greater clonality than normal scalp, most notably in alopecia totalis/universalis.

Sequencing used cDNA as its template, made by extracting RNA and reverse transcribing it. Clones were read by immunoSEQ multiplex PCR, and TCRdb kept only the in-frame ones, dropping some. The data contain 7,000 to 9,000 clones, around two thirds of them singletons. As part of sample collection, lesional scalp punch biopsies and peripheral blood were taken from alopecia areata patients. Germline-derived CDR1 and CDR2 are MNHNS and SASEGT. There are 11 residues in the CDR3. Losses at the gene ends were 8 bases for V and 3 bases for J; bases not matched to a gene: 0. A remark on this clone: As yet, its antigen is unknown.

Source: skin, taken at week 0. The origin of this receptor is a human donor with alopecia areata. The chain recombines TRBV6-1 with TRBJ1-2, with 7 bases lining up with TRBD1. As DNA, the CDR3 is TGTGCCAGCGACAGGGACTATGGCTACACCTTC. It translates to CASDRDYGYTF.